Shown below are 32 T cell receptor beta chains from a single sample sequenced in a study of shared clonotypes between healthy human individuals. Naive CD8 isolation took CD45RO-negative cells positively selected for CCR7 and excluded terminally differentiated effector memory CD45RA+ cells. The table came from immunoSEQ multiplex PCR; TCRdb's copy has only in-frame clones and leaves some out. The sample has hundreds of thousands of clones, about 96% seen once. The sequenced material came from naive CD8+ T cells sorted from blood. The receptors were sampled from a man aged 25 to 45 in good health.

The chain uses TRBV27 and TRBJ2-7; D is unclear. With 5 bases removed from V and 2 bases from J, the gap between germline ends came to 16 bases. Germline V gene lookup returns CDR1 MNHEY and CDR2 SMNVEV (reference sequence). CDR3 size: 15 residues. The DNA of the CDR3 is TGTGCCAGCAGTCCCATTTTGGGCTTGGCCTACGAGCAGTACTTC. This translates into CASSPILGLAYEQYF.

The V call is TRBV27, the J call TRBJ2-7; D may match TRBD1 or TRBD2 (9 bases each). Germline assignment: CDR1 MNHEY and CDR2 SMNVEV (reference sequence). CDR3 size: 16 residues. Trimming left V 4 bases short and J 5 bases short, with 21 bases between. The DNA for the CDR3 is TGTGCCAGCAGTTACAGGGGGCTAGCGGGGTTCGACGAGCAGTACTTC. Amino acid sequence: CASSYRGLAGFDEQYF.

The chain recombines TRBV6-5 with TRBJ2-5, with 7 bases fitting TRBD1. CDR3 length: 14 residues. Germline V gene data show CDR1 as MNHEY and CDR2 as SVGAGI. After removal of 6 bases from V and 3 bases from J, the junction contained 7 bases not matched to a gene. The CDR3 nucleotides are TGTGCCAGCAGAGGCCGACAGGGAAAAGAGACCCAGTACTTC. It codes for CASRGRQGKETQYF.

CDR3 DNA: TGTGCCAGCAGCTTAGGGTTTGATACGCAGTATTTT. It specifies CASSLGFDTQYF. The J gene is TRBJ2-3, the V gene TRBV11-2; D unresolved. Germline V lookup: CDR1 SGHAT, CDR2 FQNNGV. V was cut by 1 base and J by 6 bases, with 5 bases left in between. The CDR3 loop spans 12 amino acids. Using reference TRBV11-2 and TRBJ2-3 for the parts outside the CDR3, the full variable domain is EAGVAQSPRYKIIEKRQSVAFWCNPISGHATLYWYQQILGQGPKLLIQFQNNGVVDDSQLPKDRFSAERLKGVDSTLKIQPAKLEDSAVYLCASSLGFDTQYFGPGTRLTVL.

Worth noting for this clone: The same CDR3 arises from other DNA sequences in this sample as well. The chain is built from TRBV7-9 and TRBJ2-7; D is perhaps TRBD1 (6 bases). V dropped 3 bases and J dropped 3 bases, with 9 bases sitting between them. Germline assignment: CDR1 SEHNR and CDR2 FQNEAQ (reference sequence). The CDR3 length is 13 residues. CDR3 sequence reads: CASSLDSNYEQYF. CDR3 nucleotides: TGTGCCAGCAGCTTGGACAGTAACTACGAGCAGTACTTC.

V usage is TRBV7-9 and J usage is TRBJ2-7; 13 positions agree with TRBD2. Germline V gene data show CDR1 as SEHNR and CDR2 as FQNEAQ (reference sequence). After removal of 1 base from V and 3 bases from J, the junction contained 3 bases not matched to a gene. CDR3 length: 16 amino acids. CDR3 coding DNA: TGTGCCAGCAGCTTAGTTGGACTAGCGGGAGACTACGAGCAGTACTTC. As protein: CASSLVGLAGDYEQYF.

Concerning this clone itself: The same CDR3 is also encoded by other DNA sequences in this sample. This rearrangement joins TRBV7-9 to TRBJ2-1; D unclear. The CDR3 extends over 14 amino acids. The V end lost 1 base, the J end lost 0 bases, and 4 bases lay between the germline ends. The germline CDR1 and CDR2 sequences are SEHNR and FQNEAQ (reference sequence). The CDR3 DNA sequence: TGTGCCAGCAGCTTAGAAACCTCCTACAATGAGCAGTTCTTC. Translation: CASSLETSYNEQFF.

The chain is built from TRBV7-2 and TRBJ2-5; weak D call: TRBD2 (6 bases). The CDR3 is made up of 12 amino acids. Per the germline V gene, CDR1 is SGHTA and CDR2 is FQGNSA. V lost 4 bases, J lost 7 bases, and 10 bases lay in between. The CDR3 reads CASSSNGRTQYF. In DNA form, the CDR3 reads TGTGCCAGCAGCTCTAACGGGAGGACCCAGTACTTC.

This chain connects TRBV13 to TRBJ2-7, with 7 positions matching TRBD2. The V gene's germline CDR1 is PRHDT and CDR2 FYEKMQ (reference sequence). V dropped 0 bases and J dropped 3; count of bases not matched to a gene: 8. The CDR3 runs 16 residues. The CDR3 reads CASSLGGAGRDYEQYF. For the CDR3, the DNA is TGTGCCAGCAGCTTAGGGGGAGCGGGACGAGACTACGAGCAGTACTTC.

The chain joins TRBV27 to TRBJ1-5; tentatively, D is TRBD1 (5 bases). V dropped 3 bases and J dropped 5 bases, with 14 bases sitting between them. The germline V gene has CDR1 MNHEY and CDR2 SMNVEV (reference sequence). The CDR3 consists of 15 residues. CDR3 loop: CASSFIGVGDQPQHF. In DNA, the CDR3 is TGTGCCAGCAGTTTTATCGGGGTGGGGGATCAGCCCCAGCATTTT.

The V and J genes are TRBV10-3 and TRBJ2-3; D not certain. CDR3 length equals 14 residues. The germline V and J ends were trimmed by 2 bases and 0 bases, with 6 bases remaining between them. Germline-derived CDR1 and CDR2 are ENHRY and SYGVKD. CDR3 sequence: CAISEGRSTDTQYF. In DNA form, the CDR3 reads TGTGCCATCAGTGAGGGCAGGAGCACAGATACGCAGTATTTT.

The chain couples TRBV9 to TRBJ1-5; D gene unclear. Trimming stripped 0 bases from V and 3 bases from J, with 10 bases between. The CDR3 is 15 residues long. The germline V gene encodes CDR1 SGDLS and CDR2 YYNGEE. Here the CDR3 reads CASSVGGENNQPQHF. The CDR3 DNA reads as TGTGCCAGCAGCGTAGGTGGGGAGAACAATCAGCCCCAGCATTTT. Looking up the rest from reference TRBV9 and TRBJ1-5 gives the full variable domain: DSGVTQTPKHLITATGQRVTLRCSPRSGDLSVYWYQQSLDQGLQFLIQYYNGEERAKGNILERFSAQQFPDLHSELNLSSLELGDSALYFCASSVGGENNQPQHFGDGTRLSIL.

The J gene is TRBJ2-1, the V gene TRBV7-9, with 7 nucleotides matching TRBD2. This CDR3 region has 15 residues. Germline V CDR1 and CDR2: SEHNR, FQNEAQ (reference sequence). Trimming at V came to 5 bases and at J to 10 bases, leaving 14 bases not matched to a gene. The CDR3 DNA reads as TGTGCCAGCAGCCAGGAGTACGGCGGGAGTAGAGAGCAGTTCTTC. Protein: CASSQEYGGSREQFF. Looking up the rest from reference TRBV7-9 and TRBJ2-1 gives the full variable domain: DTGVSQNPRHKITKRGQNVTFRCDPISEHNRLYWYRQTLGQGPEFLTYFQNEAQLEKSRLLSDRFSAERPKGSFSTLEIQRTEQGDSAMYLCASSQEYGGSREQFFGPGTRLTVL.

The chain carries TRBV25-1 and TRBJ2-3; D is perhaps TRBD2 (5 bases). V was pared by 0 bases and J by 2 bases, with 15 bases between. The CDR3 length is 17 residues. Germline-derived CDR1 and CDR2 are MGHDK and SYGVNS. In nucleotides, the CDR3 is TGTGCCAGCAGTGAATATGAAGGCGGAGGATACACAGATACGCAGTATTTT. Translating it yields CASSEYEGGGYTDTQYF.

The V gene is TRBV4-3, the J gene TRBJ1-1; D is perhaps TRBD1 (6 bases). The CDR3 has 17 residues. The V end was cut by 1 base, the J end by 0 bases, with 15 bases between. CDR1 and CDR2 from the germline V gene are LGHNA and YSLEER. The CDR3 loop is CASSQVGAGVMNTEAFF. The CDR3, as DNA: TGCGCCAGCAGCCAAGTGGGTGCAGGGGTAATGAACACTGAAGCTTTCTTT.

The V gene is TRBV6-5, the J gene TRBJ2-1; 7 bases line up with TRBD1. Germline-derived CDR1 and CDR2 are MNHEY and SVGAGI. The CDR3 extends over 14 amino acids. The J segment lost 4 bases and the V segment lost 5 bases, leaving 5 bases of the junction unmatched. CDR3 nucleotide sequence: TGTGCCAGCAGTCTCCGGGACAGATACAATGAGCAGTTCTTC. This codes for CASSLRDRYNEQFF.

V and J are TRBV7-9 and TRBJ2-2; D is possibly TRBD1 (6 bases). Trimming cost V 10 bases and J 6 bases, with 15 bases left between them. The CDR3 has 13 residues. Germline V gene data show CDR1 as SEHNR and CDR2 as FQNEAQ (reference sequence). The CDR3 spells CATNREFAGELFF. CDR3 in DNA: TGTGCCACTAACAGGGAATTCGCCGGGGAGCTGTTTTTT. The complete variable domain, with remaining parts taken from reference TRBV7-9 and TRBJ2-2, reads DTGVSQNPRHKITKRGQNVTFRCDPISEHNRLYWYRQTLGQGPEFLTYFQNEAQLEKSRLLSDRFSAERPKGSFSTLEIQRTEQGDSAMYLCATNREFAGELFFGEGSRLTVL.

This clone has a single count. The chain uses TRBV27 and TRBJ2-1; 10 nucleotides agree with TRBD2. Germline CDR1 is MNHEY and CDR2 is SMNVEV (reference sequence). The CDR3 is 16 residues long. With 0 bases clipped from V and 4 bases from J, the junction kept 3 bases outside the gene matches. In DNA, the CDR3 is TGTGCCAGCAGTTTATCCGGACTAGCGGCTTACAATGAGCAGTTCTTC. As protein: CASSLSGLAAYNEQFF.

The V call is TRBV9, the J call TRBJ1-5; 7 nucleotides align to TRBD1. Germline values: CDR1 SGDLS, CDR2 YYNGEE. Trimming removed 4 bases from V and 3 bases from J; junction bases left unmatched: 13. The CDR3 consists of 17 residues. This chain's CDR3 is CASSRRAGTANNQPQHF. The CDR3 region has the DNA TGTGCCAGCAGCCGTCGTGCCGGGACAGCTAACAATCAGCCCCAGCATTTT.

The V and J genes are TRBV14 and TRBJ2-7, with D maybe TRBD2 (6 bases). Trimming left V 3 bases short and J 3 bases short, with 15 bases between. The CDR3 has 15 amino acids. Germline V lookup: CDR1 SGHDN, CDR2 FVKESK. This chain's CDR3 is CASSQTGALFYEQYF. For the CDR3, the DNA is TGTGCCAGCAGCCAGACGGGAGCCCTCTTCTACGAGCAGTACTTC.

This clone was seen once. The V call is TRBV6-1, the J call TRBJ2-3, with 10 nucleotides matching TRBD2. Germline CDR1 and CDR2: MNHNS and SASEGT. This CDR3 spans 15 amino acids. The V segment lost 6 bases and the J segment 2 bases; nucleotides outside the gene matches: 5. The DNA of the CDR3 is TGTGCCAGCAGGAGGACTAGCGGCTACACAGATACGCAGTATTTT. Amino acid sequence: CASRRTSGYTDTQYF.

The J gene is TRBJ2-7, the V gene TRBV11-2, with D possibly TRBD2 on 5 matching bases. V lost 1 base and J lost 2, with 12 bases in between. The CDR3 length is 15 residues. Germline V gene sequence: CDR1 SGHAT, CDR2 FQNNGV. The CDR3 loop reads CASSLAGSTTYEQYF. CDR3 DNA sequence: TGTGCCAGCAGCTTAGCGGGATCAACAACCTACGAGCAGTACTTC. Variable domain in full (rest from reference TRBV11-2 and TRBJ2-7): EAGVAQSPRYKIIEKRQSVAFWCNPISGHATLYWYQQILGQGPKLLIQFQNNGVVDDSQLPKDRFSAERLKGVDSTLKIQPAKLEDSAVYLCASSLAGSTTYEQYFGPGTRLTVT.

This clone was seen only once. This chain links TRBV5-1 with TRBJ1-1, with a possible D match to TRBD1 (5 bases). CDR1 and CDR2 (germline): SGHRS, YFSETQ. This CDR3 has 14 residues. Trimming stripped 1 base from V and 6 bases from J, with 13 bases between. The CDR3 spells CASSLLRAGPEAFF. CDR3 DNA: TGCGCCAGCAGCTTGCTCAGGGCAGGCCCTGAAGCTTTCTTT.

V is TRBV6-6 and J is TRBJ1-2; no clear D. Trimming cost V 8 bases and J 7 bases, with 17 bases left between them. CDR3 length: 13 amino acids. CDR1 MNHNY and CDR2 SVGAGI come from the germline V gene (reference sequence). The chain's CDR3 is CASVEFGFGGYTF. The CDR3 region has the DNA TGTGCCAGCGTCGAATTTGGGTTCGGTGGCTACACCTTC.

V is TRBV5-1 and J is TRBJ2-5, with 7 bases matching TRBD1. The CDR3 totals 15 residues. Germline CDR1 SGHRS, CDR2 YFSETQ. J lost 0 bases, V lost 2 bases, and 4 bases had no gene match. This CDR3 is CASSFRRGYQETQYF. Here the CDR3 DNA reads TGCGCCAGCAGCTTCCGCAGGGGGTACCAAGAGACCCAGTACTTC.

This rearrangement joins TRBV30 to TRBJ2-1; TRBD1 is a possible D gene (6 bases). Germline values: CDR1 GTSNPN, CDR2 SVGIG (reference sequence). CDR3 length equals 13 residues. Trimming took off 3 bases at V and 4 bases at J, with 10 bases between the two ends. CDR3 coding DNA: TGTGCCTGGAGCTCCGGACAGTACAATGAGCAGTTCTTC. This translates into CAWSSGQYNEQFF.

The CDR3 here is CASSLRSSRVDTGELFF. CDR3 in DNA: TGTGCCAGCAGTTTAAGATCCAGCAGGGTGGACACCGGGGAGCTGTTTTTT. The chain uses TRBV27 and TRBJ2-2, with D tentatively TRBD1 (5 bases). Trimming pared 2 bases from V and 3 bases from J, leaving 16 bases between. CDR3 size: 17 residues. Germline CDR1 MNHEY, CDR2 SMNVEV (reference sequence).

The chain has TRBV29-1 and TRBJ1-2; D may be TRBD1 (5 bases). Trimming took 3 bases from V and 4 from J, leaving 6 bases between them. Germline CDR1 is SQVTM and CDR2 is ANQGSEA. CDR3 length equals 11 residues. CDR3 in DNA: TGCAGCGTTGATGACAGCTATGGCTACACCTTC. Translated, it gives CSVDDSYGYTF.

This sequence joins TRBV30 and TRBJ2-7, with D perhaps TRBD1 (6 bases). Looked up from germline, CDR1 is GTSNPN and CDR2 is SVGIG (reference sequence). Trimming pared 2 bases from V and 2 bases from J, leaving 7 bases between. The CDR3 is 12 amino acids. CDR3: CAWSTGTYEQYF. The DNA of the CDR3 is TGTGCCTGGAGTACAGGGACCTACGAGCAGTACTTC.

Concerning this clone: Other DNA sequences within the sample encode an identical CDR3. CDR3 in amino acids: CASSPSSYEQYF. The CDR3 region has the DNA TGTGCCAGCAGCCCCAGCTCCTACGAGCAGTACTTC. The gene calls are TRBV27 and TRBJ2-7; D remains unclear. The CDR3 consists of 12 residues. V lost 6 bases, J lost 0 bases, and 6 bases lay in between. The germline V gene encodes CDR1 MNHEY and CDR2 SMNVEV (reference sequence).

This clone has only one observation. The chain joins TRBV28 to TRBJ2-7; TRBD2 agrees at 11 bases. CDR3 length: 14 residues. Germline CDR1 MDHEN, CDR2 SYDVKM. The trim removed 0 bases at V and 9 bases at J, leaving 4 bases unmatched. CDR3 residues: CASSLWLAGGGQYF. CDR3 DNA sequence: TGTGCCAGCAGTTTATGGCTAGCGGGAGGTGGGCAGTACTTC.

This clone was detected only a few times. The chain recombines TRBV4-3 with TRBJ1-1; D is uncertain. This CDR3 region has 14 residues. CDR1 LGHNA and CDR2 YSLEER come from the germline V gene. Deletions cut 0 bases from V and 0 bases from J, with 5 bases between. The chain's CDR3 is CASSQDGVNTEAFF. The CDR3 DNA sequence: TGCGCCAGCAGCCAAGATGGGGTGAACACTGAAGCTTTCTTT.